The 15 T cell receptor beta chains below come from one sample, sequenced in a study of shared clonotypes between healthy human individuals (dated by TCRdb to 2019 to 2021). CD8 naive samples were obtained by positive selection for CCR7 among CD45RO-negative cells, yielding a CD45RA+CCR7+ population from which TemRA cells were excluded. To prepare the library, the immunoSEQ multiplex PCR assay was applied. TCRdb provides this immuneACCESS table in a form limited to in-frame rearrangements. Some clones are lacking; in checked studies, under half of them reflect an unresolved V gene, and why the rest are absent is not known. The sample profile shows about 800,000 clones; 96% of them were found once. About 0.25% of the sample rests with the top ten. The sample consisted of naive CD8+ T cells sorted from blood. The cell subset or site label on this specimen signifies: CD45RA+CCR7+. The source of these receptors is a man younger than 45 in good health.

The chain has TRBV7-9 and TRBJ2-5; no firm D call. The CDR3 runs to 13 residues. Trimming removed 5 bases at V and 3 bases at J, with 10 bases between. Germline values: CDR1 SEHNR, CDR2 FQNEAQ (reference sequence). CDR3 amino acids: CASSPRQEETQYF. CDR3 sequence (DNA): TGTGCCAGCAGCCCAAGGCAGGAAGAGACCCAGTACTTC.

CDR3 residues: CSVAIPGRGSDTQYF. The CDR3 DNA reads TGCAGCGTTGCCATTCCGGGACGTGGATCAGATACGCAGTATTTT. The V gene is TRBV29-1, the J gene TRBJ2-3, with D perhaps given as TRBD1 or TRBD2 (5 bases each). Germline values: CDR1 SQVTM, CDR2 ANQGSEA. Trimming removed 4 bases from V and 4 bases from J, with 18 bases in between. The CDR3 runs to 15 residues.

This chain joins TRBV5-6 and TRBJ2-7; D is ambiguous. This CDR3 has 15 amino acids. Germline CDR1 reads SGHDT; CDR2 reads YYEEEE. Deletions cut 6 bases from V and 2 bases from J, with 18 bases between. CDR3 sequence reads: CASIKSWAVTYEQYF. The CDR3 nucleotides are TGTGCCAGCATAAAATCTTGGGCAGTTACCTACGAGCAGTACTTC.

The V and J genes are TRBV7-6 and TRBJ2-3, with D maybe TRBD2 (5 bases). V was pared by 5 bases and J by 2 bases, with 14 bases between. The CDR3 consists of 15 residues. The V gene's germline CDR1 is SGHVS and CDR2 FNYEAQ. The CDR3 loop reads CASSPRLAFTDTQYF. In nucleotides, the CDR3 is TGTGCCAGCAGCCCCCGCCTAGCATTCACAGATACGCAGTATTTT.

The chain employs TRBV5-4 and TRBJ2-5; 10 nucleotides match TRBD1. The CDR3 length is 16 residues. Germline V gene sequence: CDR1 SGHNT, CDR2 YYREEE (reference sequence). Trimming removed 4 bases from V and 5 bases from J; junction bases left unmatched: 11. The CDR3 region is CASSLPGTGAQETQYF. The CDR3 bases are TGTGCCAGCAGCCTCCCCGGGACAGGGGCTCAGGAGACCCAGTACTTC.

The J gene is TRBJ2-1, the V gene TRBV4-1; D call uncertain. Looked up from germline, CDR1 is MGHRA and CDR2 is YSYEKL. Deletions cut 0 bases from V and 4 bases from J, with 7 bases between. The CDR3 loop spans 14 amino acids. The CDR3 region is CASSQEQHYNEQFF. CDR3 nucleotide sequence: TGCGCCAGCAGCCAAGAACAGCATTACAATGAGCAGTTCTTC.

The chain couples TRBV29-1 to TRBJ2-3, with 7 nucleotides matching TRBD1. The V gene's germline CDR1 is SQVTM and CDR2 ANQGSEA. The CDR3 sequence is 16 residues long. The V segment lost 3 bases and the J segment 2 bases; nucleotides outside the gene matches: 11. This chain's CDR3 is CSVEPTGVAATDTQYF. The CDR3 nucleotides read TGCAGCGTTGAGCCCACAGGGGTAGCTGCCACAGATACGCAGTATTTT.

With respect to this clone: Other DNA sequences in the sample encode the same CDR3. The rearrangement uses TRBV27 and TRBJ2-5; 11 positions agree with TRBD2. The J segment lost 1 base and the V segment lost 5 bases, leaving 3 bases of the junction unmatched. This CDR3 contains 15 residues. Germline CDR1 reads MNHEY; CDR2 reads SMNVEV (reference sequence). CDR3 sequence (DNA): TGTGCCAGCAGTCCCGGGACTAGCGGCCAAGAGACCCAGTACTTC. It is translated as CASSPGTSGQETQYF.

The V gene is TRBV6-6, the J gene TRBJ2-2; D ambiguous. Germline V gene sequence: CDR1 MNHNY, CDR2 SVGAGI (reference sequence). This CDR3 has 14 amino acids. Trimming took off 7 bases at V and 4 bases at J, with 13 bases between the two ends. In DNA form, the CDR3 reads TGTGCCAGCACCGACCGGGTGCGCACCGGGGAGCTGTTTTTT. Its translation is CASTDRVRTGELFF.

This clone came up once. V is TRBV29-1 and J is TRBJ2-5; 13 nucleotides line up with TRBD2. CDR3 size: 17 residues. Losses at the gene ends were 5 bases for V and 8 bases for J; bases not matched to a gene: 17. The V gene's germline CDR1 is SQVTM and CDR2 ANQGSEA. The CDR3 protein is CSVIGTSGAVSKKTQYF. Written as DNA, the CDR3 is TGCAGCGTTATAGGGACTAGCGGGGCAGTCTCCAAGAAAACCCAGTACTTC.

This clone occurred once. The chain recombines TRBV28 with TRBJ2-1; 13 nucleotides agree with TRBD2. This CDR3 contains 19 residues. Unmatched junction bases numbered 10, after V lost 5 bases and J lost 0 bases. Per germline, CDR1 MDHEN and CDR2 SYDVKM. The CDR3: CASSATSGRSLYSYNEQFF. CDR3 nucleotide sequence: TGTGCCAGCAGTGCGACTAGCGGGAGGTCACTATACTCCTACAATGAGCAGTTCTTC.

V is TRBV5-1 and J is TRBJ2-7, with D maybe TRBD1 (6 bases). The germline V gene has CDR1 SGHRS and CDR2 YFSETQ. The CDR3 extends over 13 amino acids. Trimming cost V 5 bases and J 7 bases, with 16 bases left between them. The CDR3 reads CASRLAQGGEQYF. The CDR3 DNA is TGCGCCAGCAGGCTGGCACAGGGCGGTGAGCAGTACTTC.

As for this clone: The identical CDR3 is also encoded by other nucleotide sequences in the sample. The chain uses TRBV5-1 and TRBJ2-7, with D possibly TRBD2 on 7 matching bases. There are 14 residues in the CDR3. Germline CDR1 reads SGHRS; CDR2 reads YFSETQ. Trimming removed 1 base at V and 5 bases at J, with 13 bases between. This CDR3 is CASSLRGALDEQYF. CDR3 sequence (DNA): TGCGCCAGCAGCTTGCGGGGGGCCCTAGACGAGCAGTACTTC. Together with reference TRBV5-1 and TRBJ2-7, the CDR3 gives the full variable domain: KAGVTQTPRYLIKTRGQQVTLSCSPISGHRSVSWYQQTPGQGLQFLFEYFSETQRNKGNFPGRFSGRQFSNSRSEMNVSTLELGDSALYLCASSLRGALDEQYFGPGTRLTVT.

V gene TRBV28 combines with J gene TRBJ1-5; D is uncertain. CDR3 size: 15 residues. Trimming took off 3 bases at V and 2 bases at J, with 11 bases between the two ends. Per the germline V gene, CDR1 is MDHEN and CDR2 is SYDVKM. The CDR3 protein is CASSFQPSGNQPQHF. The CDR3 DNA follows: TGTGCCAGCAGTTTTCAACCCTCGGGCAATCAGCCCCAGCATTTT.

J is TRBJ2-7 and V is TRBV6-5; 7 bases map to TRBD1. J lost 5 bases, V lost 0 bases, and 4 bases had no gene match. The CDR3 is 14 amino acids. CDR1 MNHEY and CDR2 SVGAGI come from the germline V gene. CDR3 DNA: TGTGCCAGCAGTTACTCGAAGACAGGGAACGAGCAGTACTTC. It codes for CASSYSKTGNEQYF.